The 23 T cell receptor beta chains below come from one sample, sequenced in a study of read filtering for tumor transcriptome and immune sequencing. This library used approximately 390 ng RNA and molecular barcoded adaptors spanning alpha/delta and beta/gamma chains. TCRdb used MiXCR to reprocess the reads, holding one entry per CDR3 protein. The sample holds about 58,000 distinct CDR3 sequences, 9% to 15% seen once. The source material was a population of CD138-negative cells sorted from bone marrow. The receptor source for this set is a donor at least 40 years old with multiple myeloma.

This clonotype was counted at least ten times. The chain combines TRBV12-3 or TRBV12-4 with TRBJ1-5; D is unclear. Between the trimmed V and J ends, which lost 1 base and 0 bases, there was a span of 7 bases. This CDR3 comprises 15 residues. The CDR3 DNA is TGTGCCAGCAGTTTAGTAGGGAATAGCAATCAGCCCCAGCATTTT. It is translated as CASSLVGNSNQPQHF.

This clonotype turned up a few times. The rearrangement uses TRBV3-1 and TRBJ2-7, with no clear D. Germline V gene sequence: CDR1 LGHDT, CDR2 YNNKEL (reference sequence). Between the trimmed V and J ends, which lost 0 bases and 4 bases, there was a span of 10 bases. The CDR3 loop spans 14 amino acids. The CDR3 sequence is CASSQEWGRYEQYF. CDR3 bases: TGTGCCAGCAGCCAAGAATGGGGAAGGTACGAGCAGTACTTC.

This clonotype was detected many times. This chain connects TRBV18 to TRBJ1-2; no firm D call. V was shortened by 3 bases and J by 3 bases, with 17 bases between the two germline ends. The CDR3 has 16 residues. The V gene's germline CDR1 is KGHSH and CDR2 LQKENI. DNA of the CDR3: TGTGCCAGCTCACCCCTAGACCTGGGCAGCCACTATGGCTACACCTTC. It codes for CASSPLDLGSHYGYTF.

This clonotype was counted ten times or more. The chain links TRBV2 to TRBJ1-5; D perhaps matches TRBD1 (6 bases). Germline V gene lookup returns CDR1 SNHLY and CDR2 FYNNEI. The V and J ends lost 5 bases and 0 bases respectively, with 11 bases between them. There are 15 residues in the CDR3. This CDR3 reads CASSLDRSSNQPQHF. CDR3 sequence (DNA): TGTGCCAGCAGTCTGGACAGAAGTAGCAATCAGCCCCAGCATTTT.

About this clonotype: Since a much larger clone is just one base distant, this may be a read error. The CDR3 DNA reads as TGCGCCAGCAGCTTTGGCAGAAATCAGCCCCAGCATTTT. It codes for CASSFGRNQPQHF. The J gene is TRBJ1-5, the V gene TRBV5-1; D gene ambiguous. The germline V gene has CDR1 SGHRS and CDR2 YFSETQ. Trimming pared 2 bases from V and 4 bases from J, leaving 7 bases between. This CDR3 has 13 residues.

This clonotype was detected many times. The J gene is TRBJ2-2, the V gene TRBV20-1; no firm D call. Germline V lookup: CDR1 DFQATT, CDR2 SNEGSKA (reference sequence). This CDR3 spans 10 amino acids. Trimming cost V 5 bases and J 7 bases, with 5 bases left between them. Here the CDR3 DNA reads TGCAGTGCTGGGGTCGGGGAGCTGTTTTTT. It yields the protein CSAGVGELFF.

In regard to this clonotype: A much larger clone is a single base away; this may be a read error. V and J are TRBV7-9 and TRBJ2-1; 9 bases are a match to TRBD1. This CDR3 comprises 17 residues. Looked up from germline, CDR1 is SEHNR and CDR2 is FQNEAQ (reference sequence). CDR3 amino acids: CASSTTGGRNSYKEQFF. The CDR3 DNA reads as TGTGCCAGCAGTACTACAGGGGGCCGTAACTCCTACAAGGAGCAGTTCTTC.

This clonotype was seen repeatedly, ten times or more. This chain joins TRBV18 and TRBJ2-1, with 10 bases aligning to TRBD1. Germline V gene sequence: CDR1 KGHSH, CDR2 LQKENI. The V segment lost 0 bases and the J segment 9 bases; nucleotides outside the gene matches: 5. There are 15 residues in the CDR3. CDR3 residues: CASSPPSGQGSEQFF. Here the CDR3 DNA reads TGTGCCAGCTCACCACCGTCGGGACAGGGGTCTGAGCAGTTCTTC.

Of note for this clonotype: A much larger clone is a single base away; this may be a read error. Without the conserved terminal phenylalanine or tryptophan, this CDR3 likely stems from a read error. This chain links TRBV9 with TRBJ2-5, with TRBD1 as a possible D gene (6 bases). CDR1 and CDR2 (germline): SGDLS, YYNGEE. This CDR3 spans 12 amino acids. V was shortened by 4 bases and J by 2 bases, with 6 bases between the two germline ends. CDR3 sequence: CASSRGQETQYS. CDR3 bases: TGTGCCAGCAGCAGGGGGCAAGAGACCCAGTACTCC.

Many counts were recorded for this clonotype. This sequence joins TRBV5-6 and TRBJ2-7; D is tentatively TRBD1 or TRBD2 (5 bases each). The V and J ends lost 3 bases and 0 bases respectively, with 13 bases between them. Germline V gives CDR1 SGHDT, CDR2 YYEEEE. This CDR3 has 15 residues. CDR3 sequence reads: CASSSWGMSSYEQYF. The CDR3 DNA is TGTGCCAGCAGCTCTTGGGGGATGAGCTCCTACGAGCAGTACTTC.

This clonotype appeared many times. The chain uses TRBV19 and TRBJ2-2; TRBD1 matches at 8 bases. V lost 2 bases, J lost 3 bases, and 5 bases stayed unmatched. CDR1 is LNHDA and CDR2 is SQIVND in the germline V gene (reference sequence). The CDR3 has 16 residues. The DNA of the CDR3 is TGTGCCAGTAGTATACGGACAGGGAAGGACACCGGGGAGCTGTTTTTT. The encoded protein is CASSIRTGKDTGELFF.

This clonotype is labeled as large. V and J are TRBV20-1 and TRBJ1-1; 7 positions match TRBD1. V lost 6 bases to trimming and J lost 2 bases; unmatched junction nucleotides: 6. CDR3 length: 13 residues. From germline, CDR1 is DFQATT and CDR2 SNEGSKA (reference sequence). CDR3 bases: TGCAGTGCACCAGACAGGGAAAACACTGAAGCTTTCTTT. Translation gives CSAPDRENTEAFF.

As concerns this clonotype: Since a much larger clone is just one base distant, this may be a read error. The chain links TRBV24-1 to TRBJ2-1, with unresolved D. CDR3 length: 13 amino acids. CDR1 is KGHDR, CDR2 SFDVKD, per germline. For the CDR3, the DNA is TGTGCCACCAGTGGAGGCTCCTACAATGTGCAGTTCTTC. Encoded protein: CATSGGSYNVQFF.

This chain links TRBV7-8 with TRBJ1-6, with D maybe TRBD1 (6 bases). The CDR3 runs to 17 residues. Germline CDR1 reads SGHVS; CDR2 reads FQNEAQ. Trimming stripped 5 bases from V and 5 bases from J, with 19 bases between. CDR3 protein: CASSQNPGVGDNSPLHF. CDR3 DNA: TGTGCCAGCAGCCAAAACCCAGGGGTTGGGGATAATTCACCCCTCCACTTT.

The chain combines TRBV5-1 with TRBJ2-5; 9 bases agree with TRBD1. Germline values: CDR1 SGHRS, CDR2 YFSETQ. V shed 0 bases, J shed 1 base, and the junction held 7 bases outside the gene matches. The CDR3 loop spans 17 amino acids. The CDR3 reads CASSLVGQGSTQETQYF. As DNA, the CDR3 is TGCGCCAGCAGCTTGGTAGGACAGGGGTCGACCCAAGAGACCCAGTACTTC.

The table lists this clonotype with many counts. The chain joins TRBV20-1 to TRBJ1-1; D not resolved. V was clipped by 0 bases and J by 4 bases, with 12 bases between them. Germline V gene sequence: CDR1 DFQATT, CDR2 SNEGSKA (reference sequence). The CDR3 is 14 residues long. CDR3 region: CSARDKTGSTEAFF. In DNA form, the CDR3 reads TGCAGTGCTAGAGATAAAACGGGGAGCACTGAAGCTTTCTTT.

This clonotype was observed at least ten times. Mismatch with germline at one junction end may stem from a read error. V and J are TRBV7-7 and TRBJ2-1; 14 nucleotides align to TRBD2. There are 15 residues in the CDR3. Germline V gives CDR1 SSHAT, CDR2 FNYEAQ (reference sequence). In DNA form, the CDR3 reads TGTGCTAGCAGCCACGGACTAGCGGGGGGTTATGAGCAGTTCTTC. This codes for CASSHGLAGGYEQFF.

This clonotype was detected ten times or more. J is TRBJ2-2 and V is TRBV25-1; 8 positions match TRBD1. Trimming at V came to 6 bases and at J to 0 bases, leaving 3 bases not matched to a gene. This CDR3 is built from 15 residues. Looked up from germline, CDR1 is MGHDK and CDR2 is SYGVNS. The CDR3 DNA reads TGTGCCAGCAGGAGGACAGGGTCGAACACCGGGGAGCTGTTTTTT. It translates to CASRRTGSNTGELFF.

This clonotype has ten or more counts. V gene TRBV14 combines with J gene TRBJ2-1; 8 nucleotides line up with TRBD2. Per the germline V gene, CDR1 is SGHDN and CDR2 is FVKESK. V was pared by 2 bases and J by 12 bases, with 9 bases of the junction left unmatched. The CDR3 is made up of 14 amino acids. CDR3 amino acids: CASSQYGSGGGQFF. For the CDR3, the DNA is TGTGCCAGCAGCCAATACGGCAGCGGGGGTGGGCAGTTCTTC.

There are many counts of this clonotype. The V call is TRBV29-1, the J call TRBJ2-3, with D hard to call. V dropped 5 bases and J dropped 6 bases, with 12 bases sitting between them. The CDR3 spans 12 residues. Germline CDR1 is SQVTM and CDR2 is ANQGSEA. In DNA, the CDR3 is TGCAGCGTTATGACCACGGGCGATACGCAGTATTTT. Its translation is CSVMTTGDTQYF.

Many counts were recorded for this clonotype. The chain is built from TRBV12-3 or TRBV12-4 and TRBJ2-7; D is possibly TRBD2 (6 bases). V lost 3 bases to trimming and J lost 3 bases, with 9 bases between them. CDR3 length: 13 residues. CDR3 in amino acids: CASSLRGNYEQYF. Written as DNA, the CDR3 is TGTGCCAGCAGTTTGCGGGGAAACTACGAGCAGTACTTC.

This clonotype came up many times. The genes are TRBV19 and TRBJ1-1; 7 bases fit TRBD1. CDR1 is LNHDA, CDR2 SQIVND, per germline (reference sequence). Trimming took 6 bases from V and 2 from J; bases not matched to a gene: 6. The CDR3 consists of 14 residues. Here the CDR3 reads CASSLQGTNTEAFF. The DNA for the CDR3 is TGTGCCAGTAGCTTACAGGGGACAAACACTGAAGCTTTCTTT.

This clonotype was counted ten times or more. The J gene is TRBJ1-4, the V gene TRBV7-9; 9 bases agree with TRBD1. This CDR3 has 13 amino acids. V gave up 8 bases and J gave up 8 bases; unmatched junction bases: 6. The germline gives CDR1 SEHNR, CDR2 FQNEAQ (reference sequence). CDR3 nucleotides: TGTGCCAGCGAATCCGGGACAGGGGAAAAACTGTTTTTT. Amino acid sequence: CASESGTGEKLFF.